This T cell receptor beta chain appears in the sequencing data of a study of blood T cells in healthy people across ages. The CDR3 is 14 residues long. With 5 bases removed from V and 4 bases from J, the gap between germline ends came to 14 bases. Through a sample-barcoded 5' primer and a J-beta primer mix, a second PCR was run for 7 to 11 cycles. Unique molecular identifiers of 12 random nucleotides labeled each cDNA. TCRdb re-derived calls from the 5' RACE reads in MiXCR, one entry per CDR3 protein. The table includes 1.5 million to 2 million distinct CDR3 sequences, about 50% detected once. Specimen: blood. V gene TRBV12-3 or TRBV12-4 combines with J gene TRBJ2-5; D is ambiguous. The sequence came from a woman between 40 and 55 years old in good health. The CDR3 region has the DNA TGTGCCAGCAGTCAGTTAGGGTCCGGAGAGACCCAGTACTTC. It translates to CASSQLGSGETQYF.